The 22 T cell receptor beta chains below were found in one sample sequenced in a study of blood T cell repertoires in COVID-19. Assay: immunoSEQ multiplex PCR; the TCRdb copy retains only in-frame clones and omits some. The data hold under 250,000 clones, with 70% to 85% observed a single time. The sample taken for sequencing was PBMCs or T cells enriched from blood (not recorded which). Receptors were obtained from a woman in her thirties or forties with acute COVID-19.

The V call is TRBV28, the J call TRBJ2-3, with 11 bases fitting TRBD2. The V gene end was trimmed by 4 bases and the J gene end by 7 bases; junction bases not matched to a gene: 10. Germline CDR1 reads MDHEN; CDR2 reads SYDVKM. The CDR3 spans 16 residues. The CDR3 loop is CASSSPTSGIVHTQYF. The CDR3 bases are TGTGCCAGCAGTTCCCCGACTAGCGGGATAGTTCATACGCAGTATTTT. The full variable domain, rest sourced from reference TRBV28 and TRBJ2-3, is DVKVTQSSRYLVKRTGEKVFLECVQDMDHENMFWYRQDPGLGLRLIYFSYDVKMKEKGDIPEGYSVSREKKERFSLILESASTNQTSMYLCASSSPTSGIVHTQYFGPGTRLTVL.

The chain carries TRBV3-1 (or the pseudogene TRBV3-2) and TRBJ2-3, with 10 bases that match TRBD2. This CDR3 contains 16 residues. Germline values: CDR1 LGHDT, CDR2 YNNKEL (reference sequence). V lost 2 bases to trimming and J lost 4 bases; unmatched junction nucleotides: 6. CDR3 DNA sequence: TGTGCCAGCAGCCAAAACCTAGCGGGAGTCCCAGATACGCAGTATTTT. Translating it yields CASSQNLAGVPDTQYF.

This chain's CDR3 is CASSPRTGEAFF. The CDR3 DNA reads TGTGCCAGCTCACCCCGGACAGGCGAAGCTTTCTTT. The rearrangement uses TRBV18 and TRBJ1-1; TRBD1 matches at 7 bases. Germline CDR1 is KGHSH and CDR2 is LQKENI. With V trimmed by 3 bases and J by 8 bases, 3 bases remained unmatched. This CDR3 is built from 12 residues.

The chain joins TRBV27 to TRBJ2-1; TRBD2 might be the D (5 bases). Per germline, CDR1 MNHEY and CDR2 SMNVEV (reference sequence). Trimming took off 6 bases at V and 4 bases at J, with 16 bases between the two ends. This CDR3 spans 15 amino acids. CDR3 sequence: CASRTGISVYNEQFF. The CDR3 bases are TGTGCCAGCAGGACCGGGATAAGTGTTTACAATGAGCAGTTCTTC.

The chain joins TRBV5-1 to TRBJ2-7; 12 nucleotides line up with TRBD2. V shed 0 bases, J shed 6 bases, and the junction held 7 bases outside the gene matches. This CDR3 contains 16 residues. Germline CDR1 reads SGHRS; CDR2 reads YFSETQ. The CDR3 coding sequence is TGCGCCAGCAGCTTGGGTGCTAGCGGGGGGGCTAGCGAGCAGTACTTC. It encodes CASSLGASGGASEQYF.

The chain employs TRBV28 and TRBJ2-7; perhaps TRBD1 as D (6 bases). Germline V CDR1 and CDR2: MDHEN, SYDVKM. The CDR3 is made up of 15 amino acids. The V and J ends lost 1 base and 2 bases respectively, with 12 bases between them. The CDR3 DNA follows: TGTGCCAGCAGTTTATTGGGGACACCTACCTACGAGCAGTACTTC. Protein sequence: CASSLLGTPTYEQYF.

The rearrangement uses TRBV9 and TRBJ2-3, with 8 bases identical to TRBD2. Germline lookup yields CDR1 SGDLS and CDR2 YYNGEE. V gave up 4 bases and J gave up 6 bases; unmatched junction bases: 10. This CDR3 spans 15 amino acids. The CDR3 sequence: CASSSTSGQMDTQYF. The CDR3 DNA sequence: TGTGCCAGCAGCTCCACTAGCGGCCAAATGGATACGCAGTATTTT.

This clone was counted a single time. V usage is TRBV7-8 and J usage is TRBJ2-1, with D perhaps matching TRBD1 (5 bases). Germline V gene lookup returns CDR1 SGHVS and CDR2 FQNEAQ. The length of the CDR3 is 16 residues. V lost 1 base to trimming and J lost 3 bases, with 13 bases between them. The CDR3 DNA sequence: TGTGCCAGCAGCTTAGTATCAGGGAACTTCTACAATGAGCAGTTCTTC. Translation: CASSLVSGNFYNEQFF.

V gene TRBV21-1 combines with J gene TRBJ2-2; TRBD2 was called by the table and not checked on the DNA. TRBV21-1 is classified as a pseudogene. CDR3 length: 17 residues. The CDR3 protein is CASNPLGLAGNTGELFF. DNA for the CDR3: TGTGCCAGCAACCCCTTGGGGCTAGCGGGAAATACCGGGGAGCTGTTTTTT.

The chain combines TRBV27 with TRBJ1-5, with 9 bases aligning to TRBD1. V was clipped by 4 bases and J by 0 bases; unmatched bases: 7. The V gene's germline CDR1 is MNHEY and CDR2 SMNVEV (reference sequence). CDR3 length equals 17 residues. For the CDR3, the DNA is TGTGCCAGCAGTTCCACCGGGACAGGGATTAGCAATCAGCCCCAGCATTTT. Translating gives CASSSTGTGISNQPQHF.

The chain recombines TRBV10-3 with TRBJ2-2; D is unclear. The CDR3 contains 12 residues. The V gene lost 0 bases and the J gene lost 7 bases, with 3 bases spanning the gap. Looked up from germline, CDR1 is ENHRY and CDR2 is SYGVKD. CDR3 bases: TGTGCCATCAGTGAGTCCTTCGGGGAGCTGTTTTTT. As protein: CAISESFGELFF.

The chain uses TRBV10-1 and TRBJ1-5, with a weak D call TRBD1 (5 bases). The CDR3 totals 13 residues. Germline V gene sequence: CDR1 WNHNN, CDR2 SYGVQD (reference sequence). V lost 6 bases to trimming and J lost 0 bases, with 6 bases between them. CDR3 amino acids: CASRGHSNQPQHF. The CDR3 bases are TGCGCCAGCAGGGGGCATAGCAATCAGCCCCAGCATTTT.

The chain combines TRBV12-5 with TRBJ2-2; 12 positions agree with TRBD2. V lost 0 bases and J lost 5; bases outside the gene matches: 1. The CDR3 covers 16 residues. Germline-derived CDR1 and CDR2 are LGHNT and FRNRAP. The CDR3 sequence: CASGLVLAGGTGELFF. The CDR3 DNA follows: TGTGCTAGTGGTTTGGTACTAGCGGGGGGAACCGGGGAGCTGTTTTTT.

The V gene is TRBV7-6, the J gene TRBJ1-3, with D maybe TRBD1 (6 bases). The CDR3 has 15 amino acids. Germline V gives CDR1 SGHVS, CDR2 FNYEAQ. V gave up 5 bases and J gave up 4 bases, with 15 bases separating them. Here the CDR3 reads CASSPIKGDGNTIYF. CDR3 DNA sequence: TGTGCCAGCAGCCCCATTAAGGGGGACGGAAACACCATATATTTT.

This clone was detected a few times. The V gene is TRBV3-1 (or the pseudogene TRBV3-2), the J gene TRBJ1-5, with a possible D match to TRBD1 (6 bases). Between the trimmed V and J ends, which lost 4 bases and 0 bases, there was a span of 13 bases. The germline V gene encodes CDR1 LGHDT and CDR2 YNNKEL (reference sequence). This CDR3 has 16 amino acids. CDR3 amino acids: CASSRSSGASNQPQHF. The CDR3 DNA follows: TGTGCCAGCAGCCGATCATCAGGGGCTAGCAATCAGCCCCAGCATTTT.

This chain uses TRBV29-1 with TRBJ2-7; 8 nucleotides agree with TRBD2. This CDR3 contains 17 residues. CDR1 is SQVTM and CDR2 is ANQGSEA in the germline V gene. The V and J ends lost 6 bases and 2 bases, in that order; junction bases with no gene match: 18. DNA for the CDR3: TGCAGCGTCTTTACACGGGGGGGTCCCCTCCTCACCTACGAGCAGTACTTC. Residues: CSVFTRGGPLLTYEQYF.

V and J are TRBV30 and TRBJ1-2; D is possibly TRBD1 (5 bases). Trimming removed 3 bases from V and 4 bases from J, with 18 bases in between. CDR3 size: 15 residues. Germline V lookup: CDR1 GTSNPN, CDR2 SVGIG (reference sequence). The CDR3 DNA follows: TGTGCCTGGAGACCACCTATGGGGGGGACCTATGGCTACACCTTC. This encodes CAWRPPMGGTYGYTF. Filled out from reference TRBV30 and TRBJ1-2, the complete variable domain reads SQTIHQWPATLVQPVGSPLSLECTVEGTSNPNLYWYRQAAGRGLQLLFYSVGIGQISSEVPQNLSASRPQDRQFILSSKKLLLSDSGFYLCAWRPPMGGTYGYTFGSGTRLTVV.

This clone has just one count. The chain couples TRBV12-3 or TRBV12-4 to TRBJ2-2; TRBD2 matches 8 bases. V shed 5 bases and J 6 bases; nucleotides not matched to a gene: 2. The CDR3 contains 13 residues. The CDR3: CASSPGLAGELFF. CDR3 coding DNA: TGTGCCAGCAGTCCGGGACTAGCCGGGGAGCTGTTTTTT.

The rearrangement uses TRBV19 and TRBJ1-1; 8 bases align to TRBD1. The CDR3 has 14 residues. CDR1 is LNHDA and CDR2 is SQIVND in the germline V gene (reference sequence). The J segment lost 0 bases and the V segment lost 5 bases, leaving 2 bases of the junction unmatched. CDR3 in amino acids: CASSRDRMNTEAFF. CDR3 in DNA: TGTGCCAGTAGTCGGGACAGGATGAACACTGAAGCTTTCTTT. Drawing the rest from reference TRBV19 and TRBJ1-1, the complete variable domain is DGGITQSPKYLFRKEGQNVTLSCEQNLNHDAMYWYRQDPGQGLRLIYYSQIVNDFQKGDIAEGYSVSREKKESFPLTVTSAQKNPTAFYLCASSRDRMNTEAFFGQGTRLTVV.

The chain couples TRBV7-2 to TRBJ2-7, with D possibly matching TRBD2 (5 bases). The CDR3 consists of 14 residues. Germline values: CDR1 SGHTA, CDR2 FQGNSA. Trimming removed 3 bases at V and 7 bases at J, with 16 bases between. CDR3 protein: CASSFPGSIGEQYF. In nucleotides, the CDR3 is TGTGCCAGCAGCTTTCCGGGGTCTATCGGTGAGCAGTACTTC.

This chain connects TRBV5-1 to TRBJ2-2; D may be TRBD1 (6 bases). Trimming pared 0 bases from V and 4 bases from J, leaving 13 bases between. CDR3 size: 16 residues. Germline V gives CDR1 SGHRS, CDR2 YFSETQ. The CDR3: CASSLDSQGSTGELFF. The CDR3 DNA sequence: TGCGCCAGCAGCTTGGATTCGCAGGGGAGCACCGGGGAGCTGTTTTTT.

The chain recombines TRBV6-5 with TRBJ1-6; maybe TRBD1 (5 bases). V lost 5 bases and J lost 9, with 17 bases in between. The CDR3 loop spans 15 amino acids. CDR1 and CDR2 from the germline V gene are MNHEY and SVGAGI. DNA for the CDR3: TGTGCCAGCAGTAGGAGGGGCGCGGATGGTTCACCCCTCCACTTT. Translation: CASSRRGADGSPLHF.